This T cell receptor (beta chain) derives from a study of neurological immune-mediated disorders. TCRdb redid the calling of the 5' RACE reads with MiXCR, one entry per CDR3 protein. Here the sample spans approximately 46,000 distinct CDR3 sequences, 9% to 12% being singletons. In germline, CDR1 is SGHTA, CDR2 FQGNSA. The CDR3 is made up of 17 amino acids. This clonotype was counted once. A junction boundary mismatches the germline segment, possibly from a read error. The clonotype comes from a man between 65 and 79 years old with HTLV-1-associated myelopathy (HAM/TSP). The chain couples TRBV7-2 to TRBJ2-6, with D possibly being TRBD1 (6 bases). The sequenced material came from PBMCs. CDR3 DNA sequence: TGTGCCATCAGCTTAGGAGTGGGGGCGCTAGGGGCCAACGTCCTGACTTTC. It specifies CAISLGVGALGANVLTF.